Shown below are 10 T cell receptor beta chains from a single sample sequenced in a study of CD8 T cells in ankylosing spondylitis. TCRdb redid the calling of the 5' RACE reads with MiXCR, one entry per CDR3 protein. The repertoire has about 140,000 distinct CDR3 sequences, just under 7.5% of them found once; the top ten carry roughly 12%. The sample taken for sequencing was blood, either unsorted or a sorted T cell fraction (not recorded which). These receptors were collected from a female donor with ankylosing spondylitis or in good health (not recorded which).

Many counts were recorded for this clonotype. The rearrangement joins TRBV2 to TRBJ1-2, with D unresolved. This CDR3 has 15 residues. CDR1 is SNHLY, CDR2 FYNNEI, per germline. Deletions cut 2 bases from V and 2 bases from J, with 12 bases between. CDR3 DNA: TGTGCCAGCAGTGAAAGTTATACAGTAAACTATGGCTACACCTTC. Encoded protein: CASSESYTVNYGYTF.

This clonotype appeared many times. This chain connects TRBV6-5 to TRBJ1-4, with D unresolved. V was shortened by 0 bases and J by 8 bases, with 13 bases between the two germline ends. The CDR3 is 15 amino acids. The germline V gene has CDR1 MNHEY and CDR2 SVGAGI. Written as DNA, the CDR3 is TGTGCCAGCAGTTACTCCGGTCGCGGAGTGGAAAAACTGTTTTTT. Encoded protein: CASSYSGRGVEKLFF.

This clonotype occurred many times. This chain joins TRBV20-1 and TRBJ2-4, with 9 bases fitting TRBD2. Unmatched junction bases numbered 3, after V lost 8 bases and J lost 1 base. The CDR3 has 13 amino acids. The germline CDR1 and CDR2 sequences are DFQATT and SNEGSKA (reference sequence). The CDR3 loop is CSLAGRAKNIQYF. Here the CDR3 DNA reads TGCAGTCTAGCGGGGAGGGCCAAAAACATTCAGTACTTC.

In its sample, this clonotype was seen many times. The J gene is TRBJ1-2, the V gene TRBV6-5; D remains unclear. Trimming cost V 6 bases and J 2 bases, with 13 bases left between them. The CDR3 consists of 14 residues. CDR1 and CDR2 (germline): MNHEY, SVGAGI. The CDR3 protein is CASSYEPQNYGYTF. CDR3 in DNA: TGTGCCAGCAGCTATGAACCGCAAAACTATGGCTACACCTTC.

This clonotype appeared many times. The chain uses TRBV7-6 and TRBJ2-5, with a possible D match to TRBD1 (8 bases). The V end was cut by 10 bases, the J end by 4 bases, with 25 bases between. Germline CDR1 reads SGHVS; CDR2 reads FNYEAQ. The CDR3 loop spans 16 amino acids. The CDR3 here is CATRQGLGGRRETQYF. The CDR3 DNA reads TGTGCCACCCGACAGGGGCTCGGGGGGCGACGAGAGACCCAGTACTTC.

This clonotype was counted at least ten times. The chain has TRBV10-3 and TRBJ2-3; no firm D call. The CDR3 is 17 amino acids. Germline-derived CDR1 and CDR2 are ENHRY and SYGVKD. V gave up 1 base and J gave up 0 bases, with 14 bases separating them. The CDR3 loop reads CAISEFGRLTSTDTQYF. DNA for the CDR3: TGTGCCATCAGTGAGTTTGGACGCCTTACTAGCACAGATACGCAGTATTTT.

The sample holds many counts of this clonotype. The chain is built from TRBV25-1 and TRBJ2-7; 7 bases match TRBD1. The CDR3 totals 15 residues. Unmatched junction bases numbered 9, after V lost 1 base and J lost 6 bases. In germline, CDR1 is MGHDK, CDR2 SYGVNS. CDR3 region: CASSEWDSSPGEQYF. The CDR3, as DNA: TGTGCCAGCAGTGAATGGGACAGCTCACCCGGCGAGCAGTACTTC.

This clonotype was seen at least ten times. V gene TRBV6-1 combines with J gene TRBJ2-3; 7 bases fit TRBD1. V lost 6 bases and J lost 4; bases outside the gene matches: 4. The germline CDR1 and CDR2 sequences are MNHNS and SASEGT. The CDR3 consists of 13 residues. CDR3: CASRTTGADTQYF. The DNA for the CDR3 is TGTGCCAGCAGGACCACAGGGGCAGATACGCAGTATTTT.

This clonotype was detected many times. V usage is TRBV9 and J usage is TRBJ2-3; D possibly corresponds to TRBD2 (5 bases). Germline CDR1 and CDR2: SGDLS and YYNGEE. Trimming shortened V by 3 bases and J by 4 bases, and 9 bases separated the two germline ends. The CDR3 consists of 13 residues. The DNA of the CDR3 is TGTGCCAGCAGCGCCGGGGTACCAGATACGCAGTATTTT. Translating it yields CASSAGVPDTQYF. The complete variable domain, with remaining parts taken from reference TRBV9 and TRBJ2-3, reads DSGVTQTPKHLITATGQRVTLRCSPRSGDLSVYWYQQSLDQGLQFLIQYYNGEERAKGNILERFSAQQFPDLHSELNLSSLELGDSALYFCASSAGVPDTQYFGPGTRLTVL.

This clonotype has at least ten counts. V and J are TRBV7-2 and TRBJ2-1, with D uncertain. This CDR3 is 13 amino acids long. The germline gives CDR1 SGHTA, CDR2 FQGNSA. The V end was cut by 4 bases, the J end by 1 base, with 5 bases between. The CDR3: CASSSPSYNEQFF. The CDR3 nucleotides are TGTGCCAGCAGCTCCCCTTCCTACAATGAGCAGTTCTTC.